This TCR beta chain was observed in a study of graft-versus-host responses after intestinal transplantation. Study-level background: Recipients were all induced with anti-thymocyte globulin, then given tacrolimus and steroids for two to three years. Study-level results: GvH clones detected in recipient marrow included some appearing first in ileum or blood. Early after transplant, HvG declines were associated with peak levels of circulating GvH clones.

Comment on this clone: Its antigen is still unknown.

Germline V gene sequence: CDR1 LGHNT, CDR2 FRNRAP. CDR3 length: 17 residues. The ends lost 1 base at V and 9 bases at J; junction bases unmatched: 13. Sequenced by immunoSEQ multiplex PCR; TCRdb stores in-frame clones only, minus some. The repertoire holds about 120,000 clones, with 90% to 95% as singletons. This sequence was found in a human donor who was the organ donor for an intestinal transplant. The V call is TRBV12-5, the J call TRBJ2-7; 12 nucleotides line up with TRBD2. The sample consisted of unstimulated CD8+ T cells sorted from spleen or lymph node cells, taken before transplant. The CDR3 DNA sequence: TGTGCTAGTGGTTTGGGACTAGCGGGAGTCGCCTACGGGGTGCAGTACTTC. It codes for CASGLGLAGVAYGVQYF.